The rows below give T cell receptor beta chains drawn from one sample of a study of cytomegalovirus exposure and HLA in healthy donors. Profiling relied on immunoSEQ multiplex PCR, and the TCRdb table lists in-frame clones only, not all of them. This sample has 80,000 to 95,000 clones, with around 86% found just once. The specimen was PBMCs. These TCRs come from a man aged 30-40 years in good health and CMV-seropositive. The conserved cysteine and the conserved F or W are not part of the CDR3 here.

V gene: TRBV28; CDR3 protein: ASSFGSGNYGYT
V gene: TRBV4-1; CDR3 protein: ASSQGPAWEAYNEQF
V gene: TRBV19; CDR3 protein: ASNRGADGNQPQH
V gene: TRBV10-1; CDR3 protein: ASSGQGYEQY
V gene: TRBV2; CDR3 protein: ASSQQGGRGQPQH
V gene: TRBV30; CDR3 protein: ACSQGSRGNTIY
V gene: TRBV19; CDR3 protein: ASSMIGGTEQF
V gene: TRBV13; CDR3 protein: ASSLAAGGGPYEQY
V gene: TRBV2; CDR3 protein: ASSVGTSGETQY
V gene: TRBV5-7; CDR3 protein: ARHLQGRSSYEQY
V gene: TRBV19; CDR3 protein: ASTVAGGSYEQY
V gene: TRBV29-1; CDR3 protein: SVQGTSGSTDTQY
V gene: TRBV28; CDR3 protein: ASSLWGTGGSYEQY
V gene: TRBV28; CDR3 protein: ASSFPGEHNNEQF
V gene: TRBV5-4; CDR3 protein: ASSHQGYRGYGYT
V gene: TRBV2; CDR3 protein: ASSHPTGGVAEAF
V gene: TRBV5-5; CDR3 protein: ASSIDRTEAF
V gene: TRBV28; CDR3 protein: ASSLFGQNQPQH
V gene: TRBV5-1; CDR3 protein: ASSSTSGHYNEQF
V gene: TRBV28; CDR3 protein: ASSLGATGNNEQF
V gene: TRBV28; CDR3 protein: ASSLVSTETQY
V gene: TRBV7-9; CDR3 protein: ASSITNSEQY
V gene: TRBV11-2; CDR3 protein: ASSLRREDTEAF
V gene: TRBV7-9; CDR3 protein: ASSPRRRGLHEQY
V gene: TRBV7-9; CDR3 protein: ASSLGGDYEQY
V gene: TRBV28; CDR3 protein: ASRSRRLAGGSNEQF
V gene: TRBV5-6; CDR3 protein: ASRRQYNEQF
V gene: TRBV28; CDR3 protein: ASSSPGVGNEKLF
V gene: TRBV18; CDR3 protein: ASSPTGGINEQF
V gene: TRBV19; CDR3 protein: ASSMAGSTGELF
V gene: TRBV5-1; CDR3 protein: ASSLFRAGGGEKLF
V gene: TRBV7-9; CDR3 protein: ASSPSGSEQY
V gene: TRBV7-7; CDR3 protein: ASSPRTGNTGELF
V gene: TRBV2; CDR3 protein: ASSEALDLAGEFNEQF
V gene: TRBV2; CDR3 protein: AGTGLSYEQY
V gene: TRBV28; CDR3 protein: ASTPLSVDTQY
V gene: TRBV27; CDR3 protein: ASSVSGSPSGGSSYEQY
V gene: TRBV4-2; CDR3 protein: ASSLSSGTSYEQY
V gene: TRBV10-3; CDR3 protein: AIRTTDTQY
V gene: TRBV27; CDR3 protein: ASSQIKGAQPQH
V gene: TRBV13; CDR3 protein: ASSSRLAGVEQF
V gene: TRBV30; CDR3 protein: AWREGGTEAF
V gene: TRBV7-8; CDR3 protein: ASSPRDRGLNEQF
V gene: TRBV5-6; CDR3 protein: ASSFRGSATNEKLF
V gene: TRBV5-1; CDR3 protein: ASSLMGGNEKLF